The TCR beta chain under discussion was sequenced for a study of CD8 T cells in Susac syndrome. Reverse transcription of about 0.5 to 1 ug RNA used random hexamers. Multiplex PCR with immunoSEQ amplified the TCR beta CDR3 across 54 Vbeta and 13 Jbeta. TCRdb reanalysed the immunoSEQ multiplex PCR reads using MiXCR and keeps one entry per CDR3 protein. The sample yields about 190,000 distinct CDR3 sequences, 85% to 95% seen once. The clonotype originates from a human donor with Susac syndrome. What was sequenced was CD8+ T cells from PBMCs.

This chain's CDR3 is CATSRGTGAYEQYF. The CDR3 nucleotides read TGTGCCACCAGCCGCGGGACAGGAGCCTACGAGCAGTACTTC. The genes are TRBV15 and TRBJ2-7; 8 bases line up with TRBD1. This CDR3 has 14 residues. V lost 5 bases to trimming and J lost 2 bases; unmatched junction nucleotides: 5. Germline CDR1 LNHNV, CDR2 YYDKDF (reference sequence). The whole variable domain, filled in from reference TRBV15 and TRBJ2-7, reads DAMVIQNPRYQVTQFGKPVTLSCSQTLNHNVMYWYQQKSSQAPKLLFHYYDKDFNNEADTPDNFQSRRPNTSFCFLDIRSPGLGDTAMYLCATSRGTGAYEQYFGPGTRLTVT.